The 10 T cell receptor beta chains below come from one sample, sequenced in a study of blood T cell repertoires in COVID-19. TCRdb's table, derived via immunoSEQ multiplex PCR, lists solely in-frame clones and lacks some. The sample carries 320,000 or so clones, about 90% recorded once. The specimen was PBMCs or T cells enriched from blood (not recorded which). The receptors come from a man aged 25 to 40 who had recovered from COVID-19.

J is TRBJ2-7 and V is TRBV7-9, with 7 nucleotides matching TRBD2. The CDR3 extends over 14 amino acids. Trimming took 5 bases from V and 3 from J; bases not matched to a gene: 7. Germline V CDR1 and CDR2: SEHNR, FQNEAQ (reference sequence). The CDR3: CASSPDGGGYEQYF. The CDR3 nucleotides read TGTGCCAGCAGCCCTGATGGGGGGGGCTACGAGCAGTACTTC.

The rearrangement joins TRBV7-9 to TRBJ2-7; 7 bases are shared with TRBD2. The V gene's germline CDR1 is SEHNR and CDR2 FQNEAQ (reference sequence). V lost 4 bases and J lost 4; bases outside the gene matches: 16. This CDR3 is built from 17 residues. The CDR3 bases are TGTGCCAGCAGCTCCCCGGCGATTGGGGCGGGACTATACGAGCAGTACTTC. Translated, it gives CASSSPAIGAGLYEQYF. The full variable domain, rest sourced from reference TRBV7-9 and TRBJ2-7, is DTGVSQNPRHKITKRGQNVTFRCDPISEHNRLYWYRQTLGQGPEFLTYFQNEAQLEKSRLLSDRFSAERPKGSFSTLEIQRTEQGDSAMYLCASSSPAIGAGLYEQYFGPGTRLTVT.

The chain recombines TRBV30 with TRBJ1-1, with D perhaps matching TRBD1 (5 bases). This CDR3 has 13 residues. Trimming took off 5 bases at V and 1 base at J, with 11 bases between the two ends. In germline, CDR1 is GTSNPN, CDR2 SVGIG (reference sequence). The CDR3 region is CAWARQKNTEAFF. The DNA of the CDR3 is TGTGCCTGGGCGAGACAGAAGAACACTGAAGCTTTCTTT.

A few counts support this clone. The gene calls are TRBV5-1 and TRBJ2-1; D unresolved. Germline values: CDR1 SGHRS, CDR2 YFSETQ. The CDR3 runs to 11 residues. Trimming pared 4 bases from V and 5 bases from J, leaving 4 bases between. CDR3 protein: CASSPDNEQFF. The CDR3 DNA is TGCGCCAGCAGCCCGGACAATGAGCAGTTCTTC.

V is TRBV19 and J is TRBJ1-6; the D gene is possibly TRBD1 (6 bases). Per the germline V gene, CDR1 is LNHDA and CDR2 is SQIVND (reference sequence). V gave up 4 bases and J gave up 3 bases, with 10 bases separating them. This CDR3 is built from 15 residues. The CDR3 reads CASSKEGGYNSPLHF. The CDR3 DNA sequence: TGTGCCAGTAGTAAGGAAGGGGGCTATAATTCACCCCTCCACTTT.

The chain joins TRBV4-1 to TRBJ2-7, with 8 bases that match TRBD2. This CDR3 is built from 15 residues. The germline V gene has CDR1 MGHRA and CDR2 YSYEKL. The V and J ends lost 0 bases and 3 bases, in that order; junction bases with no gene match: 4. The CDR3 region is CASSQDSGNFYEQYF. CDR3 bases: TGCGCCAGCAGCCAAGATAGCGGGAATTTCTACGAGCAGTACTTC.

This clone came up once. The rearrangement joins TRBV2 to TRBJ1-4; no reliable D call. The CDR3 runs to 13 residues. The V gene's germline CDR1 is SNHLY and CDR2 FYNNEI. V was trimmed by 1 base and J by 7 bases, leaving 7 bases between them. As DNA, the CDR3 is TGTGCCAGCAGTGAAGTAGGGAGTGAAAAACTGTTTTTT. It translates to CASSEVGSEKLFF.

The CDR3 region has the DNA TGTGCCAGCAGCTTAGAATTTAGCTCCTACAATGAGCAGTTCTTC. Its translation is CASSLEFSSYNEQFF. The chain is built from TRBV11-2 and TRBJ2-1, with D uncertain. Per the germline V gene, CDR1 is SGHAT and CDR2 is FQNNGV. With 0 bases removed from V and 0 bases from J, the gap between germline ends came to 6 bases. This CDR3 region has 15 residues.

This chain links TRBV5-1 with TRBJ2-6, with D unclear. The CDR3 spans 14 residues. Trimming left V 1 base short and J 2 bases short, with 4 bases between. Germline V gives CDR1 SGHRS, CDR2 YFSETQ. The CDR3 DNA follows: TGCGCCAGCAGCTTGTACACTGGGGCCAACGTCCTGACTTTC. This gives the protein CASSLYTGANVLTF.

The V call is TRBV2, the J call TRBJ1-1; D ambiguous. Germline V CDR1 and CDR2: SNHLY, FYNNEI. The CDR3 totals 13 residues. Trimming removed 6 bases at V and 3 bases at J, with 11 bases between. The CDR3 sequence: CASRGGGDTEAFF. Written as DNA, the CDR3 is TGTGCCAGCAGAGGAGGTGGGGACACTGAAGCTTTCTTT. The full variable domain, its missing parts supplied by reference TRBV2 and TRBJ1-1, is EPEVTQTPSHQVTQMGQEVILRCVPISNHLYFYWYRQILGQKVEFLVSFYNNEISEKSEIFDDQFSVERPDGSNFTLKIRSTKLEDSAMYFCASRGGGDTEAFFGQGTRLTVV.